These 11 T cell receptor beta chains were sequenced from one sample in a study of cytomegalovirus exposure and HLA in healthy donors. The PCR contained 60 Vbeta and 13 Jbeta primers. Produced via immunoSEQ multiplex PCR; TCRdb's table is partial and in-frame only. The sample includes approximately 120,000 clones, 76% of them seen just once. Sequenced input: PBMCs. These receptors originate from a man in his fifties in good health and CMV-seronegative.

This clone was observed a few times. The V call is TRBV5-4, the J call TRBJ1-1, with D perhaps TRBD1 (6 bases). Germline V CDR1 and CDR2: SGHNT, YYREEE (reference sequence). V lost 4 bases, J lost 7 bases, and 17 bases lay in between. CDR3 length: 14 residues. The CDR3 sequence: CASSPDSHRFEAFF. In nucleotides, the CDR3 is TGTGCCAGCAGCCCGGACAGCCACCGTTTTGAAGCTTTCTTT.

The chain recombines TRBV4-3 with TRBJ1-2; D unclear. Trimming stripped 0 bases from V and 7 bases from J, with 12 bases between. The V gene's germline CDR1 is LGHNA and CDR2 YSLEER. The CDR3 length is 14 residues. For the CDR3, the DNA is TGCGCCAGCAGCCAAGAAAACGGCCGGAGTGGCTACACCTTC. Protein sequence: CASSQENGRSGYTF.

This clone is a singleton in its sample. The chain has TRBV2 and TRBJ1-5, with D perhaps matching TRBD1 (5 bases). V was trimmed by 5 bases and J by 3 bases, leaving 11 bases between them. The CDR3 has 14 amino acids. Germline assignment: CDR1 SNHLY and CDR2 FYNNEI. CDR3: CASSPWGVNQPQHF. The CDR3 DNA sequence: TGTGCCAGCAGTCCGTGGGGGGTCAATCAGCCCCAGCATTTT.

The chain carries TRBV4-1 and TRBJ1-1; D is ambiguous. This CDR3 contains 14 residues. The germline V gene encodes CDR1 MGHRA and CDR2 YSYEKL. Trimming shortened V by 0 bases and J by 10 bases, and 15 bases separated the two germline ends. The DNA for the CDR3 is TGCGCCAGCAGCCAAGAGTACAGAAACCTAAGAGCTTTCTTT. Amino acids: CASSQEYRNLRAFF.

The chain carries TRBV5-1 and TRBJ1-2; perhaps TRBD1 as D (6 bases). V was clipped by 4 bases and J by 11 bases, with 30 bases between them. CDR1 is SGHRS, CDR2 YFSETQ, per germline. The CDR3 consists of 17 residues. The CDR3 bases are TGCGCCAGCAGCCTCCAGACTGGCGGGGGGCCTCGGGGTCGGTACACCTTC. This encodes CASSLQTGGGPRGRYTF.

The chain has TRBV4-1 and TRBJ2-3, with 11 nucleotides matching TRBD2. The trim removed 1 base at V and 4 bases at J, leaving 4 bases unmatched. The CDR3 is 16 residues long. The germline gives CDR1 MGHRA, CDR2 YSYEKL. The CDR3 DNA sequence: TGCGCCAGCAGCCAAGGTTTAGCGGGGGGGCCAGATACGCAGTATTTT. It is translated as CASSQGLAGGPDTQYF.

J is TRBJ1-1 and V is TRBV6-1, with D perhaps matching TRBD1 (6 bases). CDR3 length equals 14 residues. From germline, CDR1 is MNHNS and CDR2 SASEGT. V lost 4 bases, J lost 3 bases, and 12 bases lay in between. DNA of the CDR3: TGTGCCAGCAGTGTAGACAGGTCGCACACTGAAGCTTTCTTT. Translating gives CASSVDRSHTEAFF.

This clone came up a few times. CDR3 DNA sequence: TGTGCCAGCAGAGGACAGTATAATTCACCCCTCCACTTT. This gives the protein CASRGQYNSPLHF. The gene calls are TRBV2 and TRBJ1-6; possibly TRBD1 for D (6 bases). V lost 6 bases and J lost 4, with 7 bases in between. The CDR3 extends over 13 amino acids. Germline loops: CDR1 SNHLY, CDR2 FYNNEI.

The table lists this clone with a few counts. For the CDR3, the DNA is TGTGCCAGTAGTGCCCGGATTGAAACAGGGAACACTGAAGCTTTCTTT. This codes for CASSARIETGNTEAFF. This chain uses TRBV19 with TRBJ1-1; a possible D gene is TRBD1 (5 bases). Germline values: CDR1 LNHDA, CDR2 SQIVND (reference sequence). Trimming removed 5 bases from V and 1 base from J, with 17 bases in between. This CDR3 has 16 residues.

The chain is built from TRBV7-2 and TRBJ2-3; perhaps TRBD1 as D (5 bases). Deletions cut 0 bases from V and 7 bases from J, with 20 bases between. This CDR3 has 17 residues. CDR1 is SGHTA, CDR2 FQGNSA, per germline. The CDR3 DNA reads as TGTGCCAGCAGCTTAGCAGCGACTCAGGGAAGTGGGAATACGCAGTATTTT. Translating gives CASSLAATQGSGNTQYF.

The V gene is TRBV4-2, the J gene TRBJ2-7; 7 bases match TRBD2. This CDR3 has 14 residues. Germline V CDR1 and CDR2: LGHNA, YNFKEQ. The V and J ends lost 0 bases and 2 bases, in that order; junction bases with no gene match: 1. DNA for the CDR3: TGTGCCAGCAGCCAAGACGGGGGGACCTACGAGCAGTACTTC. Translating gives CASSQDGGTYEQYF.